The 6 T cell receptor beta chains below all came from one sample that was sequenced in a study of radiation and T cells in renal cell carcinoma. Time point defined: blood 2 weeks post-SBRT. The treatment: 15 Gy SBRT to primary tumor, nephrectomy 4 weeks later. The assay was immunoSEQ multiplex PCR, and TCRdb's table has in-frame clones only and misses some. Of about 130,000 clones listed, over 75% are singletons. Here the sequenced sample was blood, taken from a patient whose treatment included radiotherapy and nephrectomy. These receptors all stem from a woman in her sixties with renal cell carcinoma.

This sequence joins TRBV7-9 and TRBJ1-6, with D possibly being TRBD1 (5 bases). Germline assignment: CDR1 SEHNR and CDR2 FQNEAQ (reference sequence). The CDR3 is 15 residues long. V lost 6 bases and J 6 bases, leaving 15 bases between the germline ends. In DNA form, the CDR3 reads TGTGCCAGCAGGTCGAGGGACGGTGGTAATTCACCCCTCCACTTT. It codes for CASRSRDGGNSPLHF.

This clone was seen a handful of times. The genes are TRBV7-6 and TRBJ2-7; a weak D match, TRBD1 (6 bases). Germline V gene sequence: CDR1 SGHVS, CDR2 FNYEAQ. Trimming left V 2 bases short and J 3 bases short, with 11 bases between. The CDR3 length is 14 residues. The DNA of the CDR3 is TGTGCCAGCAGCTTACGGACAGAGCTCTACGAGCAGTACTTC. This codes for CASSLRTELYEQYF.

This chain joins TRBV6-1 and TRBJ2-7; a possible D gene is TRBD1 (6 bases). The V and J ends lost 5 bases and 2 bases respectively, with 16 bases between them. The CDR3 is 15 residues long. Germline assignment: CDR1 MNHNS and CDR2 SASEGT. In DNA, the CDR3 is TGTGCCAGCAGTTCTGACAGGATCCCTACCTACGAGCAGTACTTC. Translating it yields CASSSDRIPTYEQYF.

The V and J genes are TRBV4-2 and TRBJ2-7; 9 bases agree with TRBD1. This CDR3 spans 13 amino acids. J was trimmed by 6 bases and V by 5 bases; bases with no gene match: 5. Germline V gene sequence: CDR1 LGHNA, CDR2 YNFKEQ. CDR3 loop: CASSGTGISEQYF. In DNA form, the CDR3 reads TGTGCCAGCAGCGGGACAGGGATAAGCGAGCAGTACTTC.

This clone was counted at least ten times. This chain links TRBV30 with TRBJ2-4; 8 nucleotides line up with TRBD2. CDR3 length: 16 amino acids. V lost 0 bases, J lost 1 base, and 5 bases stayed unmatched. Germline V CDR1 and CDR2: GTSNPN, SVGIG (reference sequence). For the CDR3, the DNA is TGTGCCTGGAGTGTAAGCGGGGGCCCGGCCAAAAACATTCAGTACTTC. It codes for CAWSVSGGPAKNIQYF.

This sequence joins TRBV19 and TRBJ2-7, with 8 bases fitting TRBD1. The CDR3 length is 14 residues. V was pared by 3 bases and J by 1 base, with 2 bases of the junction left unmatched. The germline V gene has CDR1 LNHDA and CDR2 SQIVND (reference sequence). Written as DNA, the CDR3 is TGTGCCAGTAGTATCACAGGGGGGTCCTACGAGCAGTACTTC. Its translation: CASSITGGSYEQYF.